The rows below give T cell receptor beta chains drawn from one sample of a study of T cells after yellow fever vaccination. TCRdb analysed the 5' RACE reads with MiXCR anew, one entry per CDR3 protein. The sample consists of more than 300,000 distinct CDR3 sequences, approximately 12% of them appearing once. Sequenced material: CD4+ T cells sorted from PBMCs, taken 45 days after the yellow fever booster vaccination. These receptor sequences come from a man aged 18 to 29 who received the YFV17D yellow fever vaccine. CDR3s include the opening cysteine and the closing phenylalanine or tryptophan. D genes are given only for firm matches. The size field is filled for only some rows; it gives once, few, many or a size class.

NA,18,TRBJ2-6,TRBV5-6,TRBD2,CASSFLLAGFSGANVLTF,TGTGCCAGCAGCTTCTTACTAGCGGGGTTCTCTGGGGCCAACGTCCTGACTTTC
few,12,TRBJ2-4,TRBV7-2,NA,CASSLIGAGQYF,TGTGCCAGCAGCTTAATAGGGGCAGGGCAGTACTTC
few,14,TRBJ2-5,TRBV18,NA,CASSPETFQETQYF,TGTGCCAGCTCACCAGAGACTTTCCAAGAGACCCAGTACTTC
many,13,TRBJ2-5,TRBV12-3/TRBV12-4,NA,CASSFLQRETQYF,TGTGCCAGCAGTTTCTTACAGAGGGAGACCCAGTACTTC
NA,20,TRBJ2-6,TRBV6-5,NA,CASTQWRPGEALSGANVLTF,TGTGCCAGCACCCAGTGGAGGCCCGGGGAGGCTCTCTCTGGGGCCAACGTCCTGACTTTC
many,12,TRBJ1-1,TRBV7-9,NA,CASSLENTEAFF,TGTGCCAGCAGTCTAGAGAACACTGAAGCTTTCTTT
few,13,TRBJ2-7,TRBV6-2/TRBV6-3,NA,CASSYSYFYEQYF,TGTGCCAGCAGTTACTCGTACTTTTACGAGCAGTACTTC
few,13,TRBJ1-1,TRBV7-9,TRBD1,CASSRTGFTEAFF,TGTGCCAGCAGCCGGACAGGGTTCACTGAAGCTTTCTTT
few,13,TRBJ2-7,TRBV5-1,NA,CASSLGQQSEQYF,TGCGCCAGCAGCTTGGGGCAACAGTCCGAGCAGTACTTC
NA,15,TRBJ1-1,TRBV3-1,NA,CASSQVGSGDTEAFF,TGTGCCAGCAGCCAAGTAGGGAGCGGGGACACTGAAGCTTTCTTT
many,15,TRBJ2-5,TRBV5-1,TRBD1,CASSLSGTGEETQYF,TGCGCCAGCAGCTTGAGTGGGACAGGAGAAGAGACCCAGTACTTC
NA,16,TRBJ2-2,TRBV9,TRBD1,CASSRLGQGWIGELFF,TGTGCCAGCAGCCGCCTGGGACAGGGTTGGATCGGGGAGCTGTTTTTT